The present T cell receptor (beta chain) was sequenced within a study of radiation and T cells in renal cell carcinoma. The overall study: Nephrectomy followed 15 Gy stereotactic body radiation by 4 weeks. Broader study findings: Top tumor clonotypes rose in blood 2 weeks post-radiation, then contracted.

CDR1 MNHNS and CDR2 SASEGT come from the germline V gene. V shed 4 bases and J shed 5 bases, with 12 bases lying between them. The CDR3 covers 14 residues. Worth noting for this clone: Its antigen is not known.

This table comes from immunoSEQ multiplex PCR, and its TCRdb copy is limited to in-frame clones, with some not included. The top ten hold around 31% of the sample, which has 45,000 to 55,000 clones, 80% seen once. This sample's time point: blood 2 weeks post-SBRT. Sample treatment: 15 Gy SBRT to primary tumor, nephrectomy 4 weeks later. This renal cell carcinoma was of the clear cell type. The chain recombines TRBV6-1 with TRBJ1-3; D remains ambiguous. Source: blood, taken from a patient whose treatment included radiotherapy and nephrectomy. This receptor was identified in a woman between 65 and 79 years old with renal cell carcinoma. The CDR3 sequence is CASSVEEGRNTIYF. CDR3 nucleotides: TGTGCCAGCAGTGTGGAGGAAGGCAGAAACACCATATATTTT.